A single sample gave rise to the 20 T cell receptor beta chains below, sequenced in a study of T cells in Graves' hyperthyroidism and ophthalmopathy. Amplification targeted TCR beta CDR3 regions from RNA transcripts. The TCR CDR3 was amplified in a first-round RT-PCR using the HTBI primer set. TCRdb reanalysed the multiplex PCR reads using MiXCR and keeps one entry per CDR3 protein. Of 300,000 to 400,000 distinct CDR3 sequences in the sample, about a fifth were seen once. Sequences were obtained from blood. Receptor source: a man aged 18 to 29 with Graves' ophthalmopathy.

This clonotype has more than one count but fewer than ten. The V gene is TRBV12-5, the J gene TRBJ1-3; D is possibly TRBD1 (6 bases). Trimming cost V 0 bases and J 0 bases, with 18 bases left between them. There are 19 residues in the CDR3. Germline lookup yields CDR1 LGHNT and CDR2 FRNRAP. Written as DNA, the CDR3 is TGTGCTAGTGGTTTGGTACAGGGTAGCGAATCGGCCTCTGGAAACACCATATATTTT. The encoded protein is CASGLVQGSESASGNTIYF.

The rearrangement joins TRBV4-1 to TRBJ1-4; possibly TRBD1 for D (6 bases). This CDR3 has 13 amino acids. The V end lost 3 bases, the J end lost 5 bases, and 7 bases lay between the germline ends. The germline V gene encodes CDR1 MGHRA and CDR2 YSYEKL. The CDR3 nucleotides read TGCGCCAGCAGCCAGACAGGCAATGAAAAACTGTTTTTT. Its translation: CASSQTGNEKLFF.

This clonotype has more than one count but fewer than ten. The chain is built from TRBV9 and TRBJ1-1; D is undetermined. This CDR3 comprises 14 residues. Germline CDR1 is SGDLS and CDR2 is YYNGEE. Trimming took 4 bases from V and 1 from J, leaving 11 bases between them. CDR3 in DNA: TGTGCCAGCAGCCCAGGCTTGGGGAACACTGAAGCTTTCTTT. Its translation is CASSPGLGNTEAFF.

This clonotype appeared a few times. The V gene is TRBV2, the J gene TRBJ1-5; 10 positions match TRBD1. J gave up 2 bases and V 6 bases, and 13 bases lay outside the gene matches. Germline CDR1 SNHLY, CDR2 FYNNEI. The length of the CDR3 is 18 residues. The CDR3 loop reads CASSAHRDRGEGNQPQHF. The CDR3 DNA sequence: TGTGCCAGCAGCGCCCACCGGGACAGGGGAGAGGGCAATCAGCCCCAGCATTTT.

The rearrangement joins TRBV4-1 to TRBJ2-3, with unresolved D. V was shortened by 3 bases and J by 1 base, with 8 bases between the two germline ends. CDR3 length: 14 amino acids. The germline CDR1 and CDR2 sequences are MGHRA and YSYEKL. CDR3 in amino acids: CASSQAWGTDTQYF. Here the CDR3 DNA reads TGCGCCAGCAGCCAGGCCTGGGGCACAGATACGCAGTATTTT.

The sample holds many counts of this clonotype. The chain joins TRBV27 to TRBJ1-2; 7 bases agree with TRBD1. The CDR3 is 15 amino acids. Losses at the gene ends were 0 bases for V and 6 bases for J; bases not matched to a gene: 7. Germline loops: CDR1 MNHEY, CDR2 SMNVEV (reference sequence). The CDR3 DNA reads TGTGCCAGCAGTTTATCCCCCAGGGGGGCAGATGGCTACACCTTC. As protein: CASSLSPRGADGYTF.

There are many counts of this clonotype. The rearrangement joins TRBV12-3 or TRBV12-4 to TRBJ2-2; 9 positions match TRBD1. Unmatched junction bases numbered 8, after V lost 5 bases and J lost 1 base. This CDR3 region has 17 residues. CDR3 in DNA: TGTGCCAGCAGTCCAATACCGGGACAGGGGAACACCGGGGAGCTGTTTTTT. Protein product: CASSPIPGQGNTGELFF.

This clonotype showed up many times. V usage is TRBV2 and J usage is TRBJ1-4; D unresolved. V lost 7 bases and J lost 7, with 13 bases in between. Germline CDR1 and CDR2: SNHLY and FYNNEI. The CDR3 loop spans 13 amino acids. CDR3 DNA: TGTGCCAGCATTCGGTCTGGGATTGAAAAACTGTTTTTT. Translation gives CASIRSGIEKLFF.

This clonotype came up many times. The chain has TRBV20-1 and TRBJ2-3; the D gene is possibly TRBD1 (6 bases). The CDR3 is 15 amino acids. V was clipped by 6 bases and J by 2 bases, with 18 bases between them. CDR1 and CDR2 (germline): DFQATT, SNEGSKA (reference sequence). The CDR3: CSAGKPTGPTDTQYF. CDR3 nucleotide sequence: TGCAGTGCGGGAAAACCCACAGGGCCCACAGATACGCAGTATTTT.

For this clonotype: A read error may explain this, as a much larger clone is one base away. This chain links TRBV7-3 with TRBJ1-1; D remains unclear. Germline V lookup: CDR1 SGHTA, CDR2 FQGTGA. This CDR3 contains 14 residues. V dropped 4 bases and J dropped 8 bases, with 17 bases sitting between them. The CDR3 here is CASSSDGSYGEAFF. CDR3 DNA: TGTGCCAGCAGCTCAGACGGGAGCTATGGGGAAGCTTTCTTT.

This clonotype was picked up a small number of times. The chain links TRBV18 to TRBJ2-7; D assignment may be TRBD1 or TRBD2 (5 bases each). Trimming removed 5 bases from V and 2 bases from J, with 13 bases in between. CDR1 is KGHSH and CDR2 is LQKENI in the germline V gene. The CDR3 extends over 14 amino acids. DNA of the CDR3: TGTGCCAGCTCAACCGCGAGGGGCCCCTACGAGCAGTACTTC. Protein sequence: CASSTARGPYEQYF.

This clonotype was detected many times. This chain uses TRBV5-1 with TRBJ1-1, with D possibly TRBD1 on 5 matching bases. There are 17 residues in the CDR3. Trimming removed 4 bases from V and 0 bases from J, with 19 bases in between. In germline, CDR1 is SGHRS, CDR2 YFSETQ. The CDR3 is CASSPRGQGPMNTEAFF. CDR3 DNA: TGCGCCAGCAGCCCCAGAGGGCAGGGACCCATGAACACTGAAGCTTTCTTT.

DNA of the CDR3: TGTGCCAGCAGCGTATACGGGCTACAGGGGTACTATGGCTACACCTTC. Translated, it gives CASSVYGLQGYYGYTF. This rearrangement joins TRBV28 to TRBJ1-2, with TRBD1 matching over 7 bases. V lost 6 bases, J lost 3 bases, and 13 bases stayed unmatched. Germline CDR1 is MDHEN and CDR2 is SYDVKM. This CDR3 comprises 16 residues.

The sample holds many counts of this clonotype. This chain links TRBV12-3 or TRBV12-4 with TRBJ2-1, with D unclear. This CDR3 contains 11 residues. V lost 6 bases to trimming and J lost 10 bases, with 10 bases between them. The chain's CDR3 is CASSYQREQFF. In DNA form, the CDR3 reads TGTGCCAGCAGCTATCAGAGGGAGCAGTTCTTC.

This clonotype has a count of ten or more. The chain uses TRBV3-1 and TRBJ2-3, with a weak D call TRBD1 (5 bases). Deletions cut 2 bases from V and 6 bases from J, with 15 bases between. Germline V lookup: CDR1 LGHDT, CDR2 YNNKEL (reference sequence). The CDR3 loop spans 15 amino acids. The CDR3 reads CASSQNRFSWDTQYF. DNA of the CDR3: TGTGCCAGCAGCCAAAACAGGTTTTCTTGGGATACGCAGTATTTT.

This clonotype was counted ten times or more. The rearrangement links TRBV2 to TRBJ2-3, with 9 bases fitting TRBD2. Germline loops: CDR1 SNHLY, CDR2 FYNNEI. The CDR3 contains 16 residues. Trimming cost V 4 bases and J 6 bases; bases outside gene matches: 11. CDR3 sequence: CASSGASGVEGDTQYF. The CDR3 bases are TGTGCCAGCAGTGGTGCTAGCGGGGTCGAAGGGGATACGCAGTATTTT. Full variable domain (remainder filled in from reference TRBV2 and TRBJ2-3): EPEVTQTPSHQVTQMGQEVILRCVPISNHLYFYWYRQILGQKVEFLVSFYNNEISEKSEIFDDQFSVERPDGSNFTLKIRSTKLEDSAMYFCASSGASGVEGDTQYFGPGTRLTVL.

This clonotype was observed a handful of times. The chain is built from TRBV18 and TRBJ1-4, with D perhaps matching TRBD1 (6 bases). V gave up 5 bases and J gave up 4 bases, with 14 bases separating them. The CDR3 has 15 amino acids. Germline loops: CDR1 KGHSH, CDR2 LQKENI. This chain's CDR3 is CASSSLQGRNEKLFF. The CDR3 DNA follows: TGTGCCAGCTCATCATTACAGGGTCGTAATGAAAAACTGTTTTTT.

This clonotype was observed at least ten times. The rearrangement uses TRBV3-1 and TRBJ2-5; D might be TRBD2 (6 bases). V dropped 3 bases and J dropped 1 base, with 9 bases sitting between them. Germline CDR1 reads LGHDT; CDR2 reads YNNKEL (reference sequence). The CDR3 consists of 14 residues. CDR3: CASSQSGVQETQYF. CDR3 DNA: TGTGCCAGCAGCCAGTCGGGGGTCCAAGAGACCCAGTACTTC.

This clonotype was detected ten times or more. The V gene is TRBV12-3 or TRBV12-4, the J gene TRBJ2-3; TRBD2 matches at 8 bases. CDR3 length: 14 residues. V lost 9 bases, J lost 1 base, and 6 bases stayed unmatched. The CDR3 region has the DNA TGTGCCAGTCTAACGCGGGGGGGCACAGATACGCAGTATTTT. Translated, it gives CASLTRGGTDTQYF.

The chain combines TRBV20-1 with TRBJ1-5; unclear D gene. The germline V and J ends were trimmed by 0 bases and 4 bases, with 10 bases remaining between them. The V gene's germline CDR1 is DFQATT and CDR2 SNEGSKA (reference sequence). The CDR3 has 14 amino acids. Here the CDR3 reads CSARDRAKNQPQHF. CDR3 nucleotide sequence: TGCAGTGCTAGAGACCGGGCCAAGAATCAGCCCCAGCATTTT.